These 28 T cell receptor beta chains came from one sample sequenced in a study of molecular identifiers for immune sequencing clone quantification. TCRdb called the PCR reads again in MiXCR, with one record for every CDR3 protein. The sample contains about 60,000 distinct CDR3 sequences, 17% of which appear only once. Sequencing was performed on naive CD8+ T cells from blood, with Jurkat cell RNA spiked in. The subset is: FACS-sorted CD8+CD4-CCR7+CD45RA+ naive T cells. These receptors were obtained from a human donor in good health. Some libraries in this study had Jurkat cell RNA spiked in.

The chain couples TRBV7-9 to TRBJ2-3, with 7 bases lining up with TRBD2. CDR1 is SEHNR and CDR2 is FQNEAQ in the germline V gene (reference sequence). The CDR3 extends over 15 amino acids. J lost 1 base, V lost 1 base, and 2 bases had no gene match. The CDR3 loop is CASSLVTSGTDTQYF. For the CDR3, the DNA is TGTGCCAGCAGCTTAGTTACTAGCGGCACAGATACGCAGTATTTT.

This clonotype was seen at least ten times. The chain couples TRBV7-8 to TRBJ2-7, with D perhaps TRBD2 (6 bases). Trimming cost V 5 bases and J 0 bases, with 11 bases left between them. The CDR3 loop spans 14 amino acids. Germline V CDR1 and CDR2: SGHVS, FQNEAQ. The CDR3 DNA follows: TGTGCCAGCAGCCCAGACGGGAGCTCCTACGAGCAGTACTTC. Translated, it gives CASSPDGSSYEQYF.

This clonotype was observed at least ten times. The genes are TRBV27 and TRBJ2-1; 10 bases align to TRBD2. The CDR3 spans 15 residues. With V trimmed by 5 bases and J by 8 bases, 9 bases remained unmatched. Germline CDR1 and CDR2: MNHEY and SMNVEV (reference sequence). CDR3 DNA sequence: TGTGCCAGCAGTGGGGAGGGACTAGCGTACGATGAGCAGTTCTTC. Its protein is CASSGEGLAYDEQFF.

There are many counts of this clonotype. Here the CDR3 DNA reads TGTGCCAGCAGCTTATCCTCGAAGGGCCTTGAAGCTTTCTTT. Protein product: CASSLSSKGLEAFF. V usage is TRBV7-6 and J usage is TRBJ1-1; D unclear. CDR1 SGHVS and CDR2 FNYEAQ come from the germline V gene. The CDR3 runs to 14 residues. The ends were cut back, 2 bases at V and 7 bases at J, with 14 bases in the middle.

This clonotype was seen a few times. The CDR3 spells CASSTRGLTDTQYF. In DNA form, the CDR3 reads TGTGCCAGCAGCACTCGCGGGCTAACAGATACGCAGTATTTT. V and J are TRBV9 and TRBJ2-3; a weak D match, TRBD2 (5 bases). CDR3 length: 14 residues. V lost 4 bases, J lost 3 bases, and 12 bases lay in between. Germline V lookup: CDR1 SGDLS, CDR2 YYNGEE.

CDR3 sequence: CASSLVGLTKYNEQFF. The CDR3 DNA sequence: TGTGCCAGCAGCTTAGTCGGACTGACGAAATACAATGAGCAGTTCTTC. This chain links TRBV7-9 with TRBJ2-1; D perhaps matches TRBD2 (5 bases). The CDR3 is 16 residues long. Germline CDR1 is SEHNR and CDR2 is FQNEAQ (reference sequence). V gave up 1 base and J gave up 4 bases, with 14 bases separating them.

This clonotype showed up many times. The rearrangement joins TRBV6-5 to TRBJ1-1; D unclear. Germline V gene lookup returns CDR1 MNHEY and CDR2 SVGAGI. V lost 1 base and J lost 1, with 7 bases in between. The CDR3 has 14 residues. CDR3 sequence: CASSYYPPNTEAFF. The CDR3 DNA sequence: TGTGCCAGCAGTTACTACCCACCGAACACTGAAGCTTTCTTT.

This clonotype was seen only once. A much larger clone lies one base from this, so it may be a read error. V is TRBV6-5 and J is TRBJ1-2; D may be TRBD1 (5 bases). Germline V lookup: CDR1 MNHEY, CDR2 SVGAGI. CDR3 size: 15 residues. The ends were cut back, 5 bases at V and 8 bases at J, with 21 bases in the middle. For the CDR3, the DNA is TGTGCCAGCAGTCGATCACAGGAAACCCCTCTCGGCTACACCTTC. This encodes CASSRSQETPLGYTF.

This clonotype was detected many times. J is TRBJ2-7 and V is TRBV19; no clear D gene. The CDR3 runs to 15 residues. Trimming removed 6 bases at V and 1 base at J, with 16 bases between. Germline lookup yields CDR1 LNHDA and CDR2 SQIVND (reference sequence). This CDR3 is CASSPIDRSSYEQYF. For the CDR3, the DNA is TGTGCCAGTAGCCCCATAGACCGGAGTTCCTACGAGCAGTACTTC.

This clonotype came up once. Possible read error: a much larger clone is one base away. The chain has TRBV6-6 and TRBJ2-3; 8 positions agree with TRBD1. CDR1 is MNHNY, CDR2 SVGAGI, per germline (reference sequence). The trim removed 8 bases at V and 6 bases at J, leaving 10 bases unmatched. The CDR3 consists of 14 residues. The DNA of the CDR3 is TGTGCCAGCGGAACTTCGGGACAGGCCGATACGCAGTATTTT. Its translation is CASGTSGQADTQYF.

This clonotype was recorded many times. This chain uses TRBV27 with TRBJ2-3; TRBD1 matches at 7 bases. Germline V CDR1 and CDR2: MNHEY, SMNVEV (reference sequence). The CDR3 loop spans 14 amino acids. V lost 4 bases and J lost 0; bases outside the gene matches: 1. The CDR3 DNA follows: TGTGCCAGCAGTTGGGACAGAAGCACAGATACGCAGTATTTT. Translated, it gives CASSWDRSTDTQYF.

Concerning this clonotype itself: The missing conserved phenylalanine or tryptophan at the end of this CDR3 makes a read error likely. The rearrangement joins TRBV10-1 to TRBJ2-1; 9 bases agree with TRBD1. In germline, CDR1 is WNHNN, CDR2 SYGVQD (reference sequence). The CDR3 spans 15 residues. V was pared by 6 bases and J by 4 bases, with 7 bases of the junction left unmatched. The CDR3 bases are TGCGCCAGCAGCACAGGGGGCCCGTTTTACAATGAGCAGTTCCTC. Amino acids: CASSTGGPFYNEQFL.

This chain connects TRBV6-2 or TRBV6-3 to TRBJ1-5; D unclear. Trimming shortened V by 4 bases and J by 0 bases, and 10 bases separated the two germline ends. The length of the CDR3 is 15 residues. Germline V CDR1 and CDR2: MNHEY, SVGEGT. CDR3 in amino acids: CASSLGLNSNQPQHF. In DNA form, the CDR3 reads TGTGCCAGCAGTTTGGGCCTAAATAGCAATCAGCCCCAGCATTTT.

J is TRBJ1-5 and V is TRBV12-3 or TRBV12-4; the D gene is possibly TRBD1 (5 bases). The CDR3 length is 15 residues. V lost 2 bases, J lost 5 bases, and 13 bases lay in between. The chain's CDR3 is CASSLTGTHHQPQHF. CDR3 DNA sequence: TGTGCCAGCAGTTTAACCGGGACTCACCATCAGCCCCAGCATTTT.

This clonotype was recorded many times. The rearrangement joins TRBV27 to TRBJ2-1; a possible D gene is TRBD1 (5 bases). CDR1 and CDR2 (germline): MNHEY, SMNVEV (reference sequence). The V and J ends lost 2 bases and 6 bases respectively, with 14 bases between them. CDR3 length: 15 residues. CDR3: CASSLGTGSVNEQFF. In DNA, the CDR3 is TGTGCCAGCAGTTTAGGAACAGGTTCGGTCAATGAGCAGTTCTTC.

In the case of this clonotype: Just one base apart from a much larger clone, this may be a read error. The CDR3 carries no conserved terminal phenylalanine or tryptophan, so it likely arises from a read error. The J gene is TRBJ2-7, the V gene TRBV25-1, with D unclear. Deletions cut 0 bases from V and 2 bases from J, with 8 bases between. From germline, CDR1 is MGHDK and CDR2 SYGVNS. The CDR3 is 14 residues long. The CDR3 nucleotides are TGTGCCAGCAGTGAATATCACGGAACCTACGAGCAGTACTCC. Residues: CASSEYHGTYEQYS.

The chain couples TRBV10-3 to TRBJ2-2, with TRBD2 matching 11 bases. This CDR3 region has 17 residues. CDR1 and CDR2 from the germline V gene are ENHRY and SYGVKD. V lost 2 bases and J lost 2; bases outside the gene matches: 4. The CDR3, as DNA: TGTGCCATCAGTGAGCCCGGACTAGCGGGTAACACCGGGGAGCTGTTTTTT. This encodes CAISEPGLAGNTGELFF.

This clonotype was picked up many times. V usage is TRBV6-5 and J usage is TRBJ2-7, with 7 bases aligning to TRBD2. CDR1 is MNHEY, CDR2 SVGAGI, per germline. With V trimmed by 6 bases and J by 2 bases, 13 bases remained unmatched. The CDR3 sequence is 16 residues long. In DNA, the CDR3 is TGTGCCAGCAGCCCTGGGGTTGGGGAGGGTGCCTACGAGCAGTACTTC. Translation gives CASSPGVGEGAYEQYF.

This clonotype was found many times. The gene calls are TRBV29-1 and TRBJ2-1; 11 nucleotides align to TRBD2. This CDR3 spans 16 amino acids. J was trimmed by 5 bases and V by 4 bases; bases with no gene match: 10. Germline CDR1 SQVTM, CDR2 ANQGSEA. The CDR3 here is CSVGGPSGGIDNEQFF. The CDR3 bases are TGCAGCGTTGGGGGTCCTAGCGGGGGGATAGACAATGAGCAGTTCTTC.

This clonotype was detected only a few times. The V call is TRBV4-1, the J call TRBJ2-5; TRBD2 is a possible D gene (6 bases). V lost 2 bases and J lost 2, with 12 bases in between. Germline loops: CDR1 MGHRA, CDR2 YSYEKL. CDR3 size: 15 residues. The CDR3 DNA follows: TGCGCCAGCAGCCAACCGTTGGGGGGACAAGAGACCCAGTACTTC. Residues: CASSQPLGGQETQYF.

V usage is TRBV7-9 and J usage is TRBJ2-2; no definite D call. The V end lost 7 bases, the J end lost 6 bases, and 12 bases lay between the germline ends. CDR3 length: 13 residues. CDR1 and CDR2 (germline): SEHNR, FQNEAQ (reference sequence). CDR3 in DNA: TGTGCCAGCACCCCCGAAGAGCCCGGGGAGCTGTTTTTT. It encodes CASTPEEPGELFF.

This clonotype occurred many times. The chain recombines TRBV6-6 with TRBJ1-1, with D possibly TRBD1 on 5 matching bases. V dropped 6 bases and J dropped 0 bases, with 11 bases sitting between them. CDR3 size: 14 residues. Looked up from germline, CDR1 is MNHNY and CDR2 is SVGAGI (reference sequence). The CDR3 sequence is CASSATAMNTEAFF. CDR3 bases: TGTGCCAGCAGCGCGACAGCCATGAACACTGAAGCTTTCTTT.

This clonotype showed up many times. The V gene is TRBV7-9, the J gene TRBJ2-7; the D gene is possibly TRBD2 (6 bases). This CDR3 comprises 12 residues. V was clipped by 6 bases and J by 1 base, with 7 bases between them. From germline, CDR1 is SEHNR and CDR2 FQNEAQ (reference sequence). Here the CDR3 DNA reads TGTGCCAGCAGTCGGGGGTCCTACGAGCAGTACTTC. Its translation is CASSRGSYEQYF.

This chain joins TRBV11-2 and TRBJ1-2; D uncertain. CDR1 is SGHAT and CDR2 is FQNNGV in the germline V gene. The CDR3 sequence is 15 residues long. V lost 4 bases and J 2 bases, leaving 14 bases between the germline ends. The CDR3 region is CASSSTPTPNYGYTF. As DNA, the CDR3 is TGTGCCAGCAGCTCTACCCCTACACCCAACTATGGCTACACCTTC.

This clonotype was counted between two and nine times. Possible read error: a much larger clone is one base away. The chain is built from TRBV29-1 and TRBJ2-2; D may be TRBD1 (6 bases). The germline V and J ends were trimmed by 7 bases and 4 bases, with 16 bases remaining between them. Germline V CDR1 and CDR2: SQVTM, ANQGSEA. The CDR3 has 14 residues. CDR3 coding DNA: TGCAGCGCATCAGACAGGAGGAGCACCGGGGAGCTGTTTTTT. It codes for CSASDRRSTGELFF.

This clonotype was detected ten times or more. The chain recombines TRBV6-2 or TRBV6-3 with TRBJ2-3; possible D gene TRBD2, 5 bases. With 5 bases removed from V and 9 bases from J, the gap between germline ends came to 15 bases. CDR1 and CDR2 from the germline V gene are MNHEY and SVGEGT. The CDR3 length is 13 residues. The chain's CDR3 is CASSPVLGNTQYF. In DNA form, the CDR3 reads TGTGCCAGCAGTCCCGTACTAGGAAACACGCAGTATTTT.

In its sample, this clonotype was seen many times. The rearrangement uses TRBV6-4 and TRBJ1-1; TRBD1 is a possible D gene (6 bases). Deletions cut 10 bases from V and 3 bases from J, with 12 bases between. The CDR3 covers 12 residues. Germline assignment: CDR1 MRHNA and CDR2 SNTAGT. CDR3: CATKGGYTEAFF. The DNA for the CDR3 is TGTGCCACCAAGGGGGGGTACACTGAAGCTTTCTTT.

This clonotype came up many times. V and J are TRBV2 and TRBJ2-2; TRBD2 matches 9 bases. Germline CDR1 reads SNHLY; CDR2 reads FYNNEI. After removal of 7 bases from V and 4 bases from J, the junction contained 4 bases not matched to a gene. The CDR3 contains 14 residues. The CDR3 reads CASMSGRLTGELFF. The CDR3 bases are TGTGCCAGCATGAGCGGGAGGCTCACCGGGGAGCTGTTTTTT.